The 30 T cell receptor beta chains below were found in one sample sequenced in a study of T-cell reconstitution after alpha-beta-depleted transplantation in children. Preparing the TCRbeta library involved the use of unique molecular identifiers. TCRdb re-derived calls from the PCR reads in MiXCR, one entry per CDR3 protein. This table holds about 610,000 distinct CDR3 sequences, 8% to 11% found once. Sequences were derived from PBMCs from the stem cell graft donor, sampled from the stem cell graft. These TCRs come from a human donor who donated a stem cell graft to a child with acute myeloid leukemia.

V and J are TRBV28 and TRBJ2-1; D is possibly TRBD1 or TRBD2 (5 bases each). The CDR3 extends over 15 amino acids. CDR1 and CDR2 (germline): MDHEN, SYDVKM. With 6 bases removed from V and 9 bases from J, the gap between germline ends came to 21 bases. This CDR3 is CASRGVAIRRGEQFF. CDR3 sequence (DNA): TGTGCCAGCAGGGGGGTAGCGATTAGACGGGGTGAGCAGTTCTTC.

This clonotype was counted many times. V gene TRBV20-1 combines with J gene TRBJ1-1; TRBD1 aligns across 7 bases. V was pared by 1 base and J by 0 bases, with 5 bases of the junction left unmatched. The CDR3 is 15 amino acids. Germline loops: CDR1 DFQATT, CDR2 SNEGSKA (reference sequence). DNA of the CDR3: TGCAGTGCTAGAGTGACAGGGCTCATGAACACTGAAGCTTTCTTT. Translated: CSARVTGLMNTEAFF.

This clonotype appeared a few times. The DNA of the CDR3 is TGTGCCAGCAGCTTAGGGGGGCAGGGATGGAGCTCCTATAATTCACCCCTCCACTTT. Translation gives CASSLGGQGWSSYNSPLHF. This rearrangement joins TRBV11-2 to TRBJ1-6, with D maybe TRBD1 (6 bases). The CDR3 is made up of 19 amino acids. V was shortened by 1 base and J by 0 bases, with 16 bases between the two germline ends. Per germline, CDR1 SGHAT and CDR2 FQNNGV.

There are a few counts of this clonotype. The rearrangement links TRBV4-3 to TRBJ2-7, with D uncertain. Trimming shortened V by 0 bases and J by 4 bases, and 13 bases separated the two germline ends. The germline V gene has CDR1 LGHNA and CDR2 YSLEER. This CDR3 is built from 15 residues. CDR3 nucleotides: TGCGCCAGCAGCCAAGATCCCGACGGGCCTTACGAGCAGTACTTC. It is translated as CASSQDPDGPYEQYF.

The rearrangement joins TRBV4-2 to TRBJ2-6, with 10 bases fitting TRBD1. Germline assignment: CDR1 LGHNA and CDR2 YNFKEQ. CDR3 length: 18 residues. V lost 1 base, J lost 0 bases, and 3 bases stayed unmatched. In nucleotides, the CDR3 is TGTGCCAGCAGCCAAGCCGACAGGGGGCCCTCTGGGGCCAACGTCCTGACTTTC. It translates to CASSQADRGPSGANVLTF.

This clonotype was counted at least ten times. The CDR3 sequence is CASSLGQGSQPQHF. CDR3 sequence (DNA): TGCGCCAGCAGCTTGGGGCAGGGAAGTCAGCCCCAGCATTTT. This chain links TRBV5-1 with TRBJ1-5, with D possibly matching TRBD1 (5 bases). This CDR3 has 14 amino acids. V lost 0 bases and J 6 bases, leaving 10 bases between the germline ends. Per germline, CDR1 SGHRS and CDR2 YFSETQ.

V gene TRBV6-5 combines with J gene TRBJ2-7, with 12 bases aligning to TRBD1. The V gene end was trimmed by 2 bases and the J gene end by 6 bases; junction bases not matched to a gene: 2. The CDR3 has 14 residues. CDR1 is MNHEY and CDR2 is SVGAGI in the germline V gene. The CDR3 DNA reads as TGTGCCAGCAGTTACCCGGGACAGGGGGCCGAGCAGTACTTC. Amino acid sequence: CASSYPGQGAEQYF.

This clonotype was seen at least ten times. The V and J genes are TRBV15 and TRBJ2-7; D is unclear. This CDR3 spans 12 amino acids. The germline gives CDR1 LNHNV, CDR2 YYDKDF (reference sequence). V was pared by 3 bases and J by 3 bases, with 6 bases between. CDR3: CATSRDGYEQYF. In DNA, the CDR3 is TGTGCCACCAGCAGGGACGGCTACGAGCAGTACTTC.

This clonotype was counted only a few times. The chain is built from TRBV6-2 or TRBV6-3 and TRBJ2-1, with 7 bases fitting TRBD2. V lost 5 bases to trimming and J lost 0 bases; unmatched junction nucleotides: 19. Germline CDR1 is MNHEY and CDR2 is SVGEGT. CDR3 length: 20 amino acids. CDR3 coding DNA: TGTGCCAGCAGTCGCCGATCCGGGACTATGACCAGGAGCTCCTACAATGAGCAGTTCTTC. Translation gives CASSRRSGTMTRSSYNEQFF.

The chain has TRBV12-3 or TRBV12-4 and TRBJ2-1; 8 bases are a match to TRBD2. This CDR3 is 18 amino acids long. V lost 7 bases to trimming and J lost 5 bases; unmatched junction nucleotides: 19. The CDR3: CASTSRPPSAGEDNEQFF. CDR3 bases: TGTGCCAGCACCAGTCGGCCCCCGTCAGCGGGAGAAGACAATGAGCAGTTCTTC.

This clonotype has a count of ten or more. V is TRBV20-1 and J is TRBJ2-3, with TRBD2 identical over 8 bases. CDR3 length: 15 amino acids. The junction had 9 bases not matched to a gene; V was cut back by 3 bases and J by 4 bases. Per the germline V gene, CDR1 is DFQATT and CDR2 is SNEGSKA (reference sequence). The CDR3, as DNA: TGCAGTGCTAGTAGGAGCGGGGGAGGCGCAGATACGCAGTATTTT. Translation: CSASRSGGGADTQYF.

This clonotype was observed a few times. The J gene is TRBJ2-1, the V gene TRBV29-1, with D hard to call. The CDR3 consists of 13 residues. Germline V CDR1 and CDR2: SQVTM, ANQGSEA. Deletions cut 3 bases from V and 0 bases from J, with 6 bases between. The CDR3 nucleotides read TGCAGCGTTGAGGGCTTCTCCTACAATGAGCAGTTCTTC. It yields the protein CSVEGFSYNEQFF.

This clonotype occurred a few times. J is TRBJ2-7 and V is TRBV6-1; D is undetermined. This CDR3 has 13 amino acids. CDR1 MNHNS and CDR2 SASEGT come from the germline V gene. V dropped 6 bases and J dropped 2 bases, with 11 bases sitting between them. The CDR3 loop reads CASRKGQAYEQYF. The CDR3 region has the DNA TGTGCCAGCAGGAAGGGTCAGGCCTACGAGCAGTACTTC.

This clonotype was recorded a few times. The rearrangement uses TRBV4-3 and TRBJ2-7, with D possibly TRBD2 on 6 matching bases. V lost 0 bases and J lost 3, with 12 bases in between. The CDR3 is made up of 15 amino acids. Germline V CDR1 and CDR2: LGHNA, YSLEER. CDR3 sequence: CASSQDVTSDYEQYF. CDR3 sequence (DNA): TGCGCCAGCAGCCAAGATGTGACTAGTGACTACGAGCAGTACTTC.

This clonotype was seen repeatedly, ten times or more. The genes are TRBV29-1 and TRBJ2-7; 7 bases map to TRBD1. The germline V gene has CDR1 SQVTM and CDR2 ANQGSEA. CDR3 size: 13 residues. J lost 3 bases, V lost 4 bases, and 6 bases had no gene match. In DNA, the CDR3 is TGCAGCGTTGGCCACAGGGGAGACTACGAGCAGTACTTC. Amino acids: CSVGHRGDYEQYF.

The sample holds many counts of this clonotype. V is TRBV27 and J is TRBJ2-1; no definite D call. Between the trimmed V and J ends, which lost 4 bases and 3 bases, there was a span of 16 bases. The CDR3 runs to 16 residues. Germline V gene sequence: CDR1 MNHEY, CDR2 SMNVEV (reference sequence). The CDR3: CASSSFVRAGYNEQFF. In nucleotides, the CDR3 is TGTGCCAGCAGTTCTTTCGTCCGGGCCGGCTACAATGAGCAGTTCTTC.

There are a few counts of this clonotype. It is unclear where the CDR3 begins or ends on the DNA, so no DNA is shown, and the CDR3 is as TCRdb lists it. V is TRBV6-9 and J is TRBJ2-1; the table names TRBD2, a call not compared with the DNA. Termini included, the CDR3 measures 15 amino acids. CDR1 is MNHGY, CDR2 SVAAGI, per germline. The CDR3 protein is CASSYLVGEGSPSVF.

The DNA for the CDR3 is TGTGCCTGGCTCGGACAGGGATCGAACACTGAAGCTTTCTTT. This gives the protein CAWLGQGSNTEAFF. V gene TRBV30 combines with J gene TRBJ1-1, with TRBD1 identical over 8 bases. J gave up 1 base and V 5 bases, and 6 bases lay outside the gene matches. The CDR3 has 14 amino acids. Germline assignment: CDR1 GTSNPN and CDR2 SVGIG (reference sequence).

The V and J genes are TRBV7-2 and TRBJ2-1; 7 positions match TRBD1. The J segment lost 7 bases and the V segment lost 5 bases, leaving 11 bases of the junction unmatched. The CDR3 is made up of 15 amino acids. CDR1 and CDR2 from the germline V gene are SGHTA and FQGNSA. CDR3 DNA sequence: TGTGCCAGCAGCCCCAGGACAGGCCAGGGGAATGAGCAGTTCTTC. Translating gives CASSPRTGQGNEQFF.

The V call is TRBV5-1, the J call TRBJ2-5, with D perhaps being TRBD1 or TRBD2 (5 bases each). The V and J ends lost 2 bases and 6 bases respectively, with 14 bases between them. The CDR3 runs to 14 residues. The V gene's germline CDR1 is SGHRS and CDR2 YFSETQ. For the CDR3, the DNA is TGCGCCAGCAGCTTCCTACTAGGGGCGCAGACCCAGTACTTC. Translated: CASSFLLGAQTQYF. The full variable domain, rest sourced from reference TRBV5-1 and TRBJ2-5, is KAGVTQTPRYLIKTRGQQVTLSCSPISGHRSVSWYQQTPGQGLQFLFEYFSETQRNKGNFPGRFSGRQFSNSRSEMNVSTLELGDSALYLCASSFLLGAQTQYFGPGTRLLVL.

The J gene is TRBJ1-1, the V gene TRBV28; D is undetermined. Germline CDR1 and CDR2: MDHEN and SYDVKM. The CDR3 consists of 12 residues. V lost 7 bases and J 0 bases, leaving 6 bases between the germline ends. CDR3 bases: TGTGCCAGCATGGAGATGAACACTGAAGCTTTCTTT. As protein: CASMEMNTEAFF.

The chain employs TRBV5-4 and TRBJ2-6; weak D call: TRBD1 (6 bases). The germline CDR1 and CDR2 sequences are SGHNT and YYREEE (reference sequence). The CDR3 has 19 residues. Trimming shortened V by 0 bases and J by 0 bases, and 16 bases separated the two germline ends. In DNA form, the CDR3 reads TGTGCCAGCAGCTTGGCCCAGGGCAGGGGCCCCTCTGGGGCCAACGTCCTGACTTTC. Protein product: CASSLAQGRGPSGANVLTF.

This clonotype came up a few times. The chain employs TRBV29-1 and TRBJ1-1; 7 nucleotides align to TRBD1. The CDR3 totals 14 residues. Germline CDR1 is SQVTM and CDR2 is ANQGSEA. Trimming took 0 bases from V and 7 from J; bases not matched to a gene: 8. CDR3 sequence (DNA): TGCAGCGTTGAAGATCAGGAGAGACAGGGTGAAGCTTTCTTT. Protein: CSVEDQERQGEAFF.

The chain combines TRBV10-3 with TRBJ2-3, with D perhaps TRBD1 (5 bases). Per germline, CDR1 ENHRY and CDR2 SYGVKD. The CDR3 has 15 amino acids. Trimming removed 5 bases from V and 2 bases from J, with 14 bases in between. CDR3 DNA sequence: TGTGCCATCAGTAAGGACAAACAGGACACAGATACGCAGTATTTT. This sequence encodes CAISKDKQDTDTQYF.

The gene calls are TRBV25-1 and TRBJ2-7; D ambiguous. CDR1 and CDR2 from the germline V gene are MGHDK and SYGVNS. This CDR3 region has 11 residues. Trimming took off 1 base at V and 4 bases at J, with 2 bases between the two ends. DNA of the CDR3: TGTGCCAGCAGTGAATGGTACGAGCAGTACTTC. This translates into CASSEWYEQYF.

The J gene is TRBJ2-1, the V gene TRBV18, with TRBD2 identical over 7 bases. The CDR3 consists of 15 residues. V dropped 3 bases and J dropped 7; count of bases not matched to a gene: 9. Germline V gene sequence: CDR1 KGHSH, CDR2 LQKENI. The CDR3 spells CASSPTLAGRNEQFF. CDR3 DNA: TGTGCCAGCTCACCGACCTTAGCGGGTAGGAATGAGCAGTTCTTC. Combining the CDR3 with reference TRBV18 and TRBJ2-1 gives the whole variable domain NAGVMQNPRHLVRRRGQEARLRCSPMKGHSHVYWYRQLPEEGLKFMVYLQKENIIDESGMPKERFSAEFPKEGPSILRIQQVVRGDSAAYFCASSPTLAGRNEQFFGPGTRLTVL.

This chain links TRBV7-2 with TRBJ2-1; D gene ambiguous. CDR3 length equals 13 residues. V was shortened by 5 bases and J by 13 bases, with 18 bases between the two germline ends. The germline V gene encodes CDR1 SGHTA and CDR2 FQGNSA. The DNA of the CDR3 is TGTGCCAGCAGCGGGCCGGGTTTCCCATCCCAGTTCTTC. Protein product: CASSGPGFPSQFF.

The chain has TRBV18 and TRBJ2-5; 7 positions agree with TRBD2. V lost 2 bases to trimming and J lost 2 bases; unmatched junction nucleotides: 8. The CDR3 length is 16 residues. Germline lookup yields CDR1 KGHSH and CDR2 LQKENI. In DNA, the CDR3 is TGTGCCAGCTCACCAACGCGGACTAGTGGGCAAGAGACCCAGTACTTC. This sequence encodes CASSPTRTSGQETQYF.

In this sample, this clonotype turned up a few times. The rearrangement uses TRBV20-1 and TRBJ2-3; TRBD2 matches 10 bases. CDR1 and CDR2 from the germline V gene are DFQATT and SNEGSKA (reference sequence). This CDR3 comprises 16 residues. V trimming: 6 bases; J trimming: 5 bases; junction bases outside the gene matches: 14. The CDR3 DNA reads TGCAGTGCCTTGGGCCGGGCGGTAGCGGGAGGAGATACGCAGTATTTT. Its translation: CSALGRAVAGGDTQYF.

This clonotype has at least ten counts. The V and J genes are TRBV5-6 and TRBJ2-3; unclear D gene. Trimming left V 1 base short and J 0 bases short, with 12 bases between. The V gene's germline CDR1 is SGHDT and CDR2 YYEEEE. The CDR3 runs to 16 residues. CDR3 loop: CASSLWRGASTDTQYF. CDR3 nucleotides: TGTGCCAGCAGCTTGTGGCGCGGCGCTAGCACAGATACGCAGTATTTT.